The T cell receptor (beta chain) under discussion was sequenced for a study of T cells in Graves' hyperthyroidism and ophthalmopathy. Amplification targeted TCR beta CDR3 regions from RNA transcripts. The HTBI primer set drove a first-round RT-PCR of the TCR CDR3. TCRdb re-called the multiplex PCR reads with MiXCR, one entry per CDR3 protein. The table shows about 570,000 distinct CDR3 sequences, with 12% to 15% occurring only once. Germline V gives CDR1 SEHNR, CDR2 FQNEAQ (reference sequence). Trimming removed 1 base from V and 4 bases from J, with 13 bases in between. The CDR3 spans 15 residues. The receptor's source is a woman aged 40-49 years with Graves' hyperthyroidism. This chain links TRBV7-9 with TRBJ1-2; possibly TRBD1 for D (6 bases). The specimen was blood. The DNA of the CDR3 is TGTGCCAGCAGCTTAGAGGAGGGGGTCAGCTATGGCTACACCTTC. This encodes CASSLEEGVSYGYTF.